A single sample gave rise to the 2 T cell receptor beta chains below, sequenced in a study of identical twins. TCRdb reprocessed the 5' RACE reads with MiXCR, giving one entry per CDR3 protein. This sample carries fewer than 550,000 distinct CDR3 sequences, around 15% of them seen once, and the ten largest clones take less than 0.5%. The sample also formed part of further work on yellow fever vaccine responses in identical twins.

Sequencing was carried out using CD4+ T cells sorted from blood. Every receptor here comes from a woman aged 18-29 years in good health.

Notes on this clonotype: A read error is possible here, since a much larger clone lies one base away. The genes are TRBV6-2 or TRBV6-3 and TRBJ2-1, with a tentative D call TRBD1 (5 bases). CDR1 MNHEY and CDR2 SVGEGT come from the germline V gene. V lost 9 bases and J 0 bases, leaving 24 bases between the germline ends. This CDR3 spans 18 amino acids. The CDR3 region has the DNA TGTGCCAGAAGTGGCAGGGAATTGTTAAGTAGCTCCTACAATGAGCAGTTCTTC. Encoded protein: CARSGRELLSSSYNEQFF.

V is TRBV6-1 and J is TRBJ1-6, with TRBD1 as a possible D gene (5 bases). This CDR3 is 14 amino acids long. CDR1 and CDR2 from the germline V gene are MNHNS and SASEGT. Trimming took off 3 bases at V and 7 bases at J, with 10 bases between the two ends. DNA for the CDR3: TGTGCCAGCAGTGATATAGGGGAAAATTCACCCCTCCACTTT. Translating it yields CASSDIGENSPLHF.